Shown below are 30 T cell receptor beta chains from a single sample sequenced in a study of shared clonotypes between healthy human individuals. Only in-frame clones appear in the TCRdb table, and some are missing; sequencing was by immunoSEQ multiplex PCR. In the table there are over a million clones, 95% to 99% of which are singletons. Input material: naive CD4+ T cells sorted from blood. As for subset: CD45RA+ positively selected. These receptor sequences come from a man aged 25 to 40 in good health.

The chain uses TRBV5-1 and TRBJ2-3; 15 bases are a match to TRBD2. The CDR3 runs to 18 residues. Per the germline V gene, CDR1 is SGHRS and CDR2 is YFSETQ. V shed 3 bases, J shed 0 bases, and the junction held 5 bases outside the gene matches. CDR3: CASSWGTSGRISTDTQYF. CDR3 nucleotides: TGCGCCAGCAGCTGGGGGACTAGCGGGAGGATAAGCACAGATACGCAGTATTTT.

The chain carries TRBV10-2 and TRBJ2-5, with a tentative D call TRBD2 (5 bases). Per germline, CDR1 WSHSY and CDR2 SAAADI. The CDR3 totals 12 residues. V was clipped by 8 bases and J by 2 bases, with 9 bases between them. The CDR3 protein is CASGSAQETQYF. Written as DNA, the CDR3 is TGCGCCAGCGGGAGCGCTCAAGAGACCCAGTACTTC.

CDR3 region: CASSLGSLPPLYEQYF. The DNA of the CDR3 is TGTGCCAGCAGCTTAGGATCACTACCACCTCTTTACGAGCAGTACTTC. The chain has TRBV7-9 and TRBJ2-7; D unresolved. From germline, CDR1 is SEHNR and CDR2 FQNEAQ (reference sequence). V was trimmed by 1 base and J by 4 bases, leaving 17 bases between them. CDR3 size: 16 residues. Together with reference TRBV7-9 and TRBJ2-7, the CDR3 gives the full variable domain: DTGVSQNPRHKITKRGQNVTFRCDPISEHNRLYWYRQTLGQGPEFLTYFQNEAQLEKSRLLSDRFSAERPKGSFSTLEIQRTEQGDSAMYLCASSLGSLPPLYEQYFGPGTRLTVT.

The chain carries TRBV7-9 and TRBJ2-2; 9 bases are shared with TRBD2. The CDR3 has 16 amino acids. Trimming took 1 base from V and 6 from J; bases not matched to a gene: 6. Germline CDR1 reads SEHNR; CDR2 reads FQNEAQ (reference sequence). In DNA form, the CDR3 reads TGTGCCAGCAGCTTAGTTGTAGCGGGAGTCTCCGGGGAGCTGTTTTTT. Translation gives CASSLVVAGVSGELFF.

The rearrangement links TRBV29-1 to TRBJ1-3; D might be TRBD1 (6 bases). Trimming removed 5 bases from V and 4 bases from J, with 18 bases in between. The germline V gene has CDR1 SQVTM and CDR2 ANQGSEA. This CDR3 has 15 residues. CDR3 region: CSVIQGSVSGNTIYF. The CDR3 DNA reads TGCAGCGTTATACAGGGTTCTGTCTCAGGAAACACCATATATTTT.

The gene calls are TRBV11-1 and TRBJ2-7; D remains ambiguous. The CDR3 spans 15 residues. The germline V gene encodes CDR1 SGHAT and CDR2 FQDESV (reference sequence). Trimming pared 5 bases from V and 2 bases from J, leaving 16 bases between. The CDR3 coding sequence is TGTGCCAGCAGCGCCCTCCACGGATGGGCCTACGAGCAGTACTTC. Protein sequence: CASSALHGWAYEQYF.

The chain employs TRBV7-9 and TRBJ2-7; 10 bases are a match to TRBD1. CDR1 SEHNR and CDR2 FQNEAQ come from the germline V gene (reference sequence). CDR3 length equals 14 residues. V lost 7 bases and J lost 6; bases outside the gene matches: 9. The chain's CDR3 is CASKPSGTGVEQYF. The CDR3, as DNA: TGTGCCAGCAAGCCCTCTGGGACAGGGGTCGAGCAGTACTTC.

The genes are TRBV6-1 and TRBJ1-4; no reliable D call. The V gene lost 7 bases and the J gene lost 0 bases, with 9 bases spanning the gap. The CDR3 has 14 residues. Germline-derived CDR1 and CDR2 are MNHNS and SASEGT. The CDR3 region has the DNA TGTGCCAGCATTCCGCCAACAACTAATGAAAAACTGTTTTTT. Translating gives CASIPPTTNEKLFF.

This chain joins TRBV7-9 and TRBJ2-2; D gene uncertain. CDR1 is SEHNR and CDR2 is FQNEAQ in the germline V gene (reference sequence). V lost 5 bases and J 5 bases, leaving 12 bases between the germline ends. The CDR3 spans 14 residues. DNA for the CDR3: TGTGCCAGCAGCGAGATGCGAGAAACCGGGGAGCTGTTTTTT. Protein product: CASSEMRETGELFF.

V usage is TRBV19 and J usage is TRBJ2-1; TRBD1 agrees at 7 bases. Germline CDR1 LNHDA, CDR2 SQIVND (reference sequence). The CDR3 loop spans 15 amino acids. The J segment lost 6 bases and the V segment lost 4 bases, leaving 9 bases of the junction unmatched. Here the CDR3 reads CASSTPTGRANEQFF. The CDR3 nucleotides read TGTGCCAGTAGTACCCCGACAGGGCGCGCCAATGAGCAGTTCTTC.

The CDR3, as DNA: TGTGCCTGGAGTGTACAGGGGGTGGGTACAGATACGCAGTATTTT. Translating gives CAWSVQGVGTDTQYF. The chain links TRBV30 to TRBJ2-3; 8 bases map to TRBD1. This CDR3 has 15 residues. The trim removed 0 bases at V and 3 bases at J, leaving 5 bases unmatched. Germline CDR1 and CDR2: GTSNPN and SVGIG (reference sequence).

CDR3 region: CASSTPGRGRGDTEAFF. In DNA form, the CDR3 reads TGTGCCAGCAGCACACCGGGGCGCGGCAGGGGGGACACTGAAGCTTTCTTT. V usage is TRBV11-1 and J usage is TRBJ1-1; 7 positions match TRBD1. This CDR3 contains 17 residues. V gave up 5 bases and J gave up 3 bases; unmatched junction bases: 15. Looked up from germline, CDR1 is SGHAT and CDR2 is FQDESV (reference sequence).

This chain connects TRBV4-1 to TRBJ2-7, with a weak D call TRBD1 (6 bases). V was pared by 0 bases and J by 3 bases, with 15 bases between. Germline CDR1 is MGHRA and CDR2 is YSYEKL. The length of the CDR3 is 16 residues. The CDR3: CASSQERPGTRYEQYF. The CDR3 DNA reads TGCGCCAGCAGCCAAGAGAGGCCCGGGACACGCTACGAGCAGTACTTC.

The rearrangement joins TRBV14 to TRBJ1-4; D not certain. Trimming shortened V by 2 bases and J by 8 bases, and 12 bases separated the two germline ends. CDR3 length equals 14 residues. Looked up from germline, CDR1 is SGHDN and CDR2 is FVKESK. The CDR3 nucleotides read TGTGCCAGCAGCCAAATCGCCAGGCCAGAAAAACTGTTTTTT. This translates into CASSQIARPEKLFF.

J is TRBJ2-3 and V is TRBV10-3; D possibly uses TRBD1 or TRBD2 (6 bases each). Germline V gene lookup returns CDR1 ENHRY and CDR2 SYGVKD. V gave up 7 bases and J gave up 1 base, with 18 bases separating them. This CDR3 is built from 16 residues. CDR3 sequence (DNA): TGTGCCATCACAGGGGAGGAGGGATTGGGCACAGATACGCAGTATTTT. Translated, it gives CAITGEEGLGTDTQYF.

The chain combines TRBV2 with TRBJ1-1; TRBD1 might be the D (5 bases). The germline V and J ends were trimmed by 4 bases and 4 bases, with 16 bases remaining between them. The CDR3 length is 15 residues. From germline, CDR1 is SNHLY and CDR2 FYNNEI. CDR3 DNA: TGTGCCAGCAGTGTTTTTCAGGGAGAGGGCACTGAAGCTTTCTTT. This translates into CASSVFQGEGTEAFF.

The gene calls are TRBV18 and TRBJ2-5; D is ambiguous. V was pared by 6 bases and J by 1 base, with 15 bases between. CDR1 and CDR2 from the germline V gene are KGHSH and LQKENI. The CDR3 loop spans 15 amino acids. CDR3 bases: TGTGCCAGCTCGACACTGGAGCTCCGCCAAGAGACCCAGTACTTC. Translating it yields CASSTLELRQETQYF. The entire variable domain, with the rest obtained from reference TRBV18 and TRBJ2-5, is as follows: NAGVMQNPRHLVRRRGQEARLRCSPMKGHSHVYWYRQLPEEGLKFMVYLQKENIIDESGMPKERFSAEFPKEGPSILRIQQVVRGDSAAYFCASSTLELRQETQYFGPGTRLLVL.

A word on this clone: The junction shows a germline mismatch at one end, possibly a read error. The chain has TRBV5-4 and TRBJ2-1, with a weak D call TRBD2 (5 bases). CDR1 and CDR2 (germline): SGHNT, YYREEE (reference sequence). The CDR3 runs 13 residues. CDR3 DNA: TGTGCTAGCAGGCCGCGGGCGTCCAATGAGCAGTTCTTC. The encoded protein is CASRPRASNEQFF.

The V gene is TRBV9, the J gene TRBJ2-1; D is unresolved. CDR1 is SGDLS and CDR2 is YYNGEE in the germline V gene. CDR3 length: 16 amino acids. Trimming took off 0 bases at V and 7 bases at J, with 17 bases between the two ends. The DNA for the CDR3 is TGTGCCAGCAGCGTAGATAATACTCGATCTCGGAATGAGCAGTTCTTC. Protein: CASSVDNTRSRNEQFF.

The rearrangement joins TRBV28 to TRBJ2-7; tentatively, D is TRBD2 (6 bases). This CDR3 has 14 amino acids. The V gene's germline CDR1 is MDHEN and CDR2 SYDVKM. Deletions cut 1 base from V and 9 bases from J, with 16 bases between. The CDR3 loop is CASSLSGRPSGQYF. DNA for the CDR3: TGTGCCAGCAGTTTATCGGGGAGGCCCTCCGGGCAGTACTTC.

The J gene is TRBJ2-4, the V gene TRBV5-4, with 8 bases aligning to TRBD2. Germline V lookup: CDR1 SGHNT, CDR2 YYREEE (reference sequence). The CDR3 is made up of 14 amino acids. J was trimmed by 6 bases and V by 0 bases; bases with no gene match: 2. The CDR3 protein is CASSLAGTRNIQYF. CDR3 nucleotide sequence: TGTGCCAGCAGCTTGGCCGGGACTAGAAACATTCAGTACTTC.

This chain joins TRBV4-1 and TRBJ2-1, with 10 nucleotides matching TRBD2. CDR3 length equals 16 residues. Germline V lookup: CDR1 MGHRA, CDR2 YSYEKL. V was pared by 0 bases and J by 6 bases, with 5 bases of the junction left unmatched. Here the CDR3 DNA reads TGCGCCAGCAGCCAAGATAGCGGGGGGTGGGCCAATGAGCAGTTCTTC. Amino acids: CASSQDSGGWANEQFF.

This clone came up once. This sample also contains other DNA sequences that code for the same CDR3. The rearrangement uses TRBV18 and TRBJ2-2, with no clear D. Germline CDR1 and CDR2: KGHSH and LQKENI. Trimming left V 0 bases short and J 2 bases short, with 1 base between. The CDR3 consists of 13 residues. The CDR3 loop is CASSPPNTGELFF. Here the CDR3 DNA reads TGTGCCAGCTCACCACCCAACACCGGGGAGCTGTTTTTT.

This chain connects TRBV28 to TRBJ2-3; 11 nucleotides line up with TRBD2. Losses at the gene ends were 3 bases for V and 0 bases for J; bases not matched to a gene: 5. The germline CDR1 and CDR2 sequences are MDHEN and SYDVKM. This CDR3 has 17 amino acids. The CDR3 reads CASSLTSGISSTDTQYF. The CDR3 region has the DNA TGTGCCAGCAGTTTGACTAGCGGGATCTCTAGCACAGATACGCAGTATTTT.

The V call is TRBV6-4, the J call TRBJ2-5, with D hard to call. The V end was cut by 10 bases, the J end by 4 bases, with 22 bases between. In germline, CDR1 is MRHNA, CDR2 SNTAGT. The CDR3 runs to 15 residues. CDR3 nucleotides: TGTGCCACCTCACGGACCTCGGGCTGGGGAGAGACCCAGTACTTC. Translation gives CATSRTSGWGETQYF.

The chain carries TRBV25-1 and TRBJ2-6; D gene unclear. CDR3 size: 14 residues. CDR1 and CDR2 from the germline V gene are MGHDK and SYGVNS. V was clipped by 2 bases and J by 4 bases, with 6 bases between them. CDR3 amino acids: CASSETYGANVLTF. CDR3 nucleotides: TGTGCCAGCAGTGAAACTTACGGGGCCAACGTCCTGACTTTC.

The chain joins TRBV19 to TRBJ2-5; D not certain. The CDR3 has 14 residues. CDR1 is LNHDA, CDR2 SQIVND, per germline (reference sequence). V lost 3 bases to trimming and J lost 0 bases, with 8 bases between them. The DNA for the CDR3 is TGTGCCAGTAGTATTGGGTCCGACCAAGAGACCCAGTACTTC. It codes for CASSIGSDQETQYF.

The CDR3 loop is CASSFGIAPWFSGNTIYF. The CDR3 DNA follows: TGTGCCAGCAGCTTCGGAATCGCTCCCTGGTTTTCTGGAAACACCATATATTTT. The chain links TRBV11-2 to TRBJ1-3; no clear D gene. This CDR3 is built from 18 residues. The V and J ends lost 3 bases and 1 base respectively, with 19 bases between them. CDR1 SGHAT and CDR2 FQNNGV come from the germline V gene. The whole variable domain, remainder taken from reference TRBV11-2 and TRBJ1-3, is EAGVAQSPRYKIIEKRQSVAFWCNPISGHATLYWYQQILGQGPKLLIQFQNNGVVDDSQLPKDRFSAERLKGVDSTLKIQPAKLEDSAVYLCASSFGIAPWFSGNTIYFGEGSWLTVV.

The sample holds one count of this clone. The J gene is TRBJ1-1, the V gene TRBV5-4; D is possibly TRBD1 (5 bases). CDR3 length: 15 amino acids. V was shortened by 4 bases and J by 1 base, with 14 bases between the two germline ends. In germline, CDR1 is SGHNT, CDR2 YYREEE (reference sequence). The CDR3, as DNA: TGTGCCAGCAGCGTGGGGGGTCCGAAGAACACTGAAGCTTTCTTT. Translating it yields CASSVGGPKNTEAFF.

This clone was recorded once. The V gene is TRBV6-5, the J gene TRBJ1-1; 7 nucleotides align to TRBD1. V lost 5 bases and J lost 6; bases outside the gene matches: 9. Germline V lookup: CDR1 MNHEY, CDR2 SVGAGI. This CDR3 region has 14 residues. CDR3 coding DNA: TGTGCCAGCAGTAACCCCGGGACAGCATCTGAAGCTTTCTTT. This sequence encodes CASSNPGTASEAFF.